The entry below describes one T cell receptor (beta chain). Here immunoSEQ multiplex PCR was the method, and the copy in TCRdb shows in-frame clones only, minus some. The sample shows under 45,000 clones, around four fifths of them seen only once. The sample is drawn from a study of OX40 agonist ivuxolimab in advanced cancers. Study at large: In this trial design, patients received ivuxolimab intravenously at 0.01 to 10 mg/kg every 2 weeks. Among those enrolled, mean age was 60 years (range about 23 to 80) and 75% to 90% were male.

Exclusion applied to patients with autoimmune disease history or systemic immunosuppression. Sequenced here: CD4+ or CD8+ T cells sorted from blood, sampled in a trial of the OX40 agonist ivuxolimab. The sequence was obtained from an adult with an advanced solid tumor such as melanoma, head and neck, liver or kidney cancer.

CDR3 in amino acids: CASSLDMGAGTGELFF. DNA of the CDR3: TGTGCCAGCAGCTTAGATATGGGGGCGGGCACCGGGGAGCTGTTTTTT. The V and J genes are TRBV11-2 and TRBJ2-2, with a weak D call TRBD1 (6 bases). Trimming shortened V by 0 bases and J by 4 bases, and 12 bases separated the two germline ends. Germline lookup yields CDR1 SGHAT and CDR2 FQNNGV. There are 16 residues in the CDR3.